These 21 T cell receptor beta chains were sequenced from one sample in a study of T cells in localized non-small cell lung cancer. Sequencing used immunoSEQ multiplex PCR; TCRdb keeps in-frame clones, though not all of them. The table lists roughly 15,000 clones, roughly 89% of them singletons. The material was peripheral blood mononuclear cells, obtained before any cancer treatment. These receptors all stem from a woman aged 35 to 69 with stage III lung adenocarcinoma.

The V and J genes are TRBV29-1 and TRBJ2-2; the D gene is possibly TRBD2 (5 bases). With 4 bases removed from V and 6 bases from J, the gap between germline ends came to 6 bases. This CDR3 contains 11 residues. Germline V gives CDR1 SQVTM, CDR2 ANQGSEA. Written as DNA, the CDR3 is TGCAGCGTTGCGAGGGCCGGGGAGCTGTTTTTT. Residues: CSVARAGELFF.

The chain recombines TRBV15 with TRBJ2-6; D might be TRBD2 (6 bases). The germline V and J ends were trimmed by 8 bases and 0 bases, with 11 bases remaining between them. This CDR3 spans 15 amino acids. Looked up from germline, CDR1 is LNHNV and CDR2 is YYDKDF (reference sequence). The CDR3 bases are TGTGCCACCGGACTAAGCCCCTCTGGGGCCAACGTCCTGACTTTC. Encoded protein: CATGLSPSGANVLTF.

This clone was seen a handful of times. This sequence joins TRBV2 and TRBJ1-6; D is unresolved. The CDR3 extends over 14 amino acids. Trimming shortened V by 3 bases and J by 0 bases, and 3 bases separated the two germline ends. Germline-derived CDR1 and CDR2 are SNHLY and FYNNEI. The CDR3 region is CASSEGSYNSPLHF. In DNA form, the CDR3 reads TGTGCCAGCAGTGAGGGCTCCTATAATTCACCCCTCCACTTT.

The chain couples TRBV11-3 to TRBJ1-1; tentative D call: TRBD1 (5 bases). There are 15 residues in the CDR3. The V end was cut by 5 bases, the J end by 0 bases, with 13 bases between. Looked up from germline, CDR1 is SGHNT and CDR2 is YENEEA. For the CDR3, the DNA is TGTGCCAGCAGCGGAAAGACAGTCATGAACACTGAAGCTTTCTTT. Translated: CASSGKTVMNTEAFF.

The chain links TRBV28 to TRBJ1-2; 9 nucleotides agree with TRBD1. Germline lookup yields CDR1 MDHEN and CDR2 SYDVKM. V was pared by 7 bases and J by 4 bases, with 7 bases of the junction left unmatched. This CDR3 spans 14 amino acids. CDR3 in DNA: TGTGCCAGCACCTGGGGGACAGGGACCTATGGCTACACCTTC. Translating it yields CASTWGTGTYGYTF.

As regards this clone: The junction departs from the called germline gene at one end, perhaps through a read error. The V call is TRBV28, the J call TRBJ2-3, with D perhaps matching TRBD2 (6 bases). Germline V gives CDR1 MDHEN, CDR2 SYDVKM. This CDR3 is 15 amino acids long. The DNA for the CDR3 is TGTGCCAGCATTTTAGGAGGGGAGAGCACAGATACGCAGTATTTT. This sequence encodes CASILGGESTDTQYF.

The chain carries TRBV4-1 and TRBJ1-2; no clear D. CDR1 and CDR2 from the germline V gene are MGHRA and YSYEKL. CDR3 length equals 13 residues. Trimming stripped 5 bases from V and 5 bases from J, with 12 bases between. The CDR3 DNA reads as TGCGCCAGCAGCGGTGACGGCTGGTATGGCTACACCTTC. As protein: CASSGDGWYGYTF.

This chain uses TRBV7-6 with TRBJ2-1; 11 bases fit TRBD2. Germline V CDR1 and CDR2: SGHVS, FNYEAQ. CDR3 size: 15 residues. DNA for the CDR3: TGTGCATCAGCTTCGGGGACTAGCGGATACAATGAGCAGTTCTTC. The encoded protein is CASASGTSGYNEQFF.

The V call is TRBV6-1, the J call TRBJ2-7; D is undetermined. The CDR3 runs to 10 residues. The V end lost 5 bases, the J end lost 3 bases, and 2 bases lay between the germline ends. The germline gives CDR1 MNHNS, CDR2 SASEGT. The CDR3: CASSIYEQYF. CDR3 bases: TGTGCCAGCAGTATCTACGAGCAGTACTTC.

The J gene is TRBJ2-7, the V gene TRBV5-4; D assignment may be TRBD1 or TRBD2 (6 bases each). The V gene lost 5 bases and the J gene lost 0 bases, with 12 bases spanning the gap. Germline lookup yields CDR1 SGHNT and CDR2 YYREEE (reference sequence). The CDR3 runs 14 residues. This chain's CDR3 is CASSMGGYSYEQYF. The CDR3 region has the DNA TGTGCCAGCAGTATGGGGGGCTACTCCTACGAGCAGTACTTC. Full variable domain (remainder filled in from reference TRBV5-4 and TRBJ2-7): ETGVTQSPTHLIKTRGQQVTLRCSSQSGHNTVSWYQQALGQGPQFIFQYYREEENGRGNFPPRFSGLQFPNYSSELNVNALELDDSALYLCASSMGGYSYEQYFGPGTRLTVT.

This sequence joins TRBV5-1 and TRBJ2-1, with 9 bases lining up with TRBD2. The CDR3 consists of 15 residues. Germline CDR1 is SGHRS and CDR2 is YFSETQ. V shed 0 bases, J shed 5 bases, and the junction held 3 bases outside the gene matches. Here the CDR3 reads CASSLVAGGNNEQFF. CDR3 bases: TGCGCCAGCAGCTTGGTGGCGGGAGGGAACAATGAGCAGTTCTTC.

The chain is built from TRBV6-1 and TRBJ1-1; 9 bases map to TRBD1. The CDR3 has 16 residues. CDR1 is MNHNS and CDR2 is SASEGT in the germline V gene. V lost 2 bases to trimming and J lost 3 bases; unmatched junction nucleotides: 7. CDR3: CASSESGTGLDTEAFF. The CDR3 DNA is TGTGCCAGCAGTGAATCCGGGACAGGGTTAGACACTGAAGCTTTCTTT.

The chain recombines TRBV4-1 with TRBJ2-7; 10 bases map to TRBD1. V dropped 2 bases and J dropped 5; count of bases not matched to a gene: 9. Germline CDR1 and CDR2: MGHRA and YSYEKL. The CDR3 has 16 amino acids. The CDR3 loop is CASSQPRDRGGNEQYF. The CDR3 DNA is TGCGCCAGCAGCCAACCCCGGGACAGGGGAGGAAACGAGCAGTACTTC.

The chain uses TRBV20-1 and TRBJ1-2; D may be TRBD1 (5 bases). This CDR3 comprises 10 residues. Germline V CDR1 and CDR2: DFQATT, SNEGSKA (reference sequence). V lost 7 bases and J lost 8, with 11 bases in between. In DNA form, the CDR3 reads TGCAGTGTTCCCGGGGGGGGCTACACCTTC. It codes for CSVPGGGYTF.

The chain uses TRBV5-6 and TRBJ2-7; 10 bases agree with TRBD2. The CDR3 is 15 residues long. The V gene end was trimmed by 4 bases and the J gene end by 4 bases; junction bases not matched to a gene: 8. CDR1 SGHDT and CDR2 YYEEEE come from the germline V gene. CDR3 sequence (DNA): TGTGCCAGCAGCGCGCCCCAGCGGGAGGGGTACGAGCAGTACTTC. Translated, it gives CASSAPQREGYEQYF.

The CDR3 region has the DNA TGTGCCAGCTCCCTGTGGGGACAGGGGGCGGATCGTGGCTACACCTTC. This translates into CASSLWGQGADRGYTF. The chain employs TRBV18 and TRBJ1-2; 12 nucleotides agree with TRBD1. The CDR3 has 16 residues. The ends lost 6 bases at V and 7 bases at J; junction bases unmatched: 12. From germline, CDR1 is KGHSH and CDR2 LQKENI.

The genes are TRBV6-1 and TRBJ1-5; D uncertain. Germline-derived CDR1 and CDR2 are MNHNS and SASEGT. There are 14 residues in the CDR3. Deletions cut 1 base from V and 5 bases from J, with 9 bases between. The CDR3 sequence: CASSEGNSHQPQHF. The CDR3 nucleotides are TGTGCCAGCAGTGAAGGGAACAGCCATCAGCCCCAGCATTTT.

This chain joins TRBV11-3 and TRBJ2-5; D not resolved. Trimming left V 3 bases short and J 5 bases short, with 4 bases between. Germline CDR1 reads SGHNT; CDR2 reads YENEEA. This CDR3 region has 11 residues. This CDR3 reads CASSFSETQYF. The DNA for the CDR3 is TGTGCCAGCAGCTTTAGTGAGACCCAGTACTTC.

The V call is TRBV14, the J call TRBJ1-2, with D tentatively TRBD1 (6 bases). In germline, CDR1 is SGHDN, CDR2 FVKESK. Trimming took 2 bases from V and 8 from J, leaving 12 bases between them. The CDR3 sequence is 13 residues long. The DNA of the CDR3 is TGTGCCAGCAGCCAAATCAGGGGTCACGGCTACACCTTC. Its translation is CASSQIRGHGYTF.

The CDR3 protein is CASGPAGQGTSGGTRPTTKQYF. Here the CDR3 DNA reads TGTGCCAGCGGACCCGCGGGACAGGGAACCTCGGGGGGAACAAGGCCCACTACGAAGCAGTACTTC. V usage is TRBV27 and J usage is TRBJ2-7; 9 bases line up with TRBD1. The ends lost 8 bases at V and 8 bases at J; junction bases unmatched: 37. From germline, CDR1 is MNHEY and CDR2 SMNVEV (reference sequence). This CDR3 comprises 22 residues.

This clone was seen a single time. The DNA for the CDR3 is TGTGCCTTGACGACAGGGGGGAATTCACCCCTCCACTTT. Amino acids: CALTTGGNSPLHF. The V gene is TRBV30, the J gene TRBJ1-6; the match to TRBD1 covers 9 bases. The CDR3 extends over 13 amino acids. Per the germline V gene, CDR1 is GTSNPN and CDR2 is SVGIG (reference sequence). After removal of 7 bases from V and 7 bases from J, the junction contained 5 bases not matched to a gene. The complete variable domain, with remaining parts taken from reference TRBV30 and TRBJ1-6, reads SQTIHQWPATLVQPVGSPLSLECTVEGTSNPNLYWYRQAAGRGLQLLFYSVGIGQISSEVPQNLSASRPQDRQFILSSKKLLLSDSGFYLCALTTGGNSPLHFGNGTRLTVT.